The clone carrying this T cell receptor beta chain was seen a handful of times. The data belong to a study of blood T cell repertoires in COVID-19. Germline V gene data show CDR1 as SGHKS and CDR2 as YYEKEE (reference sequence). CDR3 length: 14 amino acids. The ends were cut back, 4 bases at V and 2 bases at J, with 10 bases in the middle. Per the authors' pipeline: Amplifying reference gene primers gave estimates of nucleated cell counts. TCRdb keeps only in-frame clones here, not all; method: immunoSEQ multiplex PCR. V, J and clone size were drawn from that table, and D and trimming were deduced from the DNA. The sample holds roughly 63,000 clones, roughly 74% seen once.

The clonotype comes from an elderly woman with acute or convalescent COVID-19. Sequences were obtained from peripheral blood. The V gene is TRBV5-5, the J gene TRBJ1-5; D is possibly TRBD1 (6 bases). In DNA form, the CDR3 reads TGTGCCAGCAGCGAATCAGGGGGCAATCAGCCCCAGCATTTT. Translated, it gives CASSESGGNQPQHF.